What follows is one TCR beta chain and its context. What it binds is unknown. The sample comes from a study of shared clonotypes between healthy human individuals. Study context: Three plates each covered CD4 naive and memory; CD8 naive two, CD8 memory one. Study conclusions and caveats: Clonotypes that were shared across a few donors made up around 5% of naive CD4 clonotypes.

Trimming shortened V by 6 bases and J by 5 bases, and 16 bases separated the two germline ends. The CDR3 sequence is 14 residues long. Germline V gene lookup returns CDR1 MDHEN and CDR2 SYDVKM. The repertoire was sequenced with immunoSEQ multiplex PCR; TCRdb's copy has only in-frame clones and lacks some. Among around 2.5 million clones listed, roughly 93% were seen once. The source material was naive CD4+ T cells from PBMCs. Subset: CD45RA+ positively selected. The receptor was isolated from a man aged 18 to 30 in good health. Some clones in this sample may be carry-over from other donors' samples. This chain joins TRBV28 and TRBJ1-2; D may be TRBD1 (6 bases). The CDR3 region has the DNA TGTGCCAGCAGCCCTGAGGGGGGCCCTTATGGCTACACCTTC. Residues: CASSPEGGPYGYTF.